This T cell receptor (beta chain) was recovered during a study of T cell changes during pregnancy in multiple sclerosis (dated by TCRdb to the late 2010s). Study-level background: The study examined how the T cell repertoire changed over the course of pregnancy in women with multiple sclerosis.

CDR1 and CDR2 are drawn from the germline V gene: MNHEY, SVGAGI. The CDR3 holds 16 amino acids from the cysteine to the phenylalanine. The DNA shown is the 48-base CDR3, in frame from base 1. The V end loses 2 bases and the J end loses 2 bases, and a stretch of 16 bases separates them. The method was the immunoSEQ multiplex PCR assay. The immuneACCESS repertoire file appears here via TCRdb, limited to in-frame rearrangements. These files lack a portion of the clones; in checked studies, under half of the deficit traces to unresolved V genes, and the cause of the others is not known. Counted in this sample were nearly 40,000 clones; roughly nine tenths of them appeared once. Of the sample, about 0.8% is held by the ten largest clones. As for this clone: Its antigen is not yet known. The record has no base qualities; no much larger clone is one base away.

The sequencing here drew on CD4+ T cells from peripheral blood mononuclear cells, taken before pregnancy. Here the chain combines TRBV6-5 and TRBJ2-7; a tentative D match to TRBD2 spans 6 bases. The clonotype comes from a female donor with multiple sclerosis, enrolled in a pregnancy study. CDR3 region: CASSYRSFSGTYEQYF. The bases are TGTGCCAGCAGTTACCGGTCCTTTAGCGGCACCTACGAGCAGTACTTC.